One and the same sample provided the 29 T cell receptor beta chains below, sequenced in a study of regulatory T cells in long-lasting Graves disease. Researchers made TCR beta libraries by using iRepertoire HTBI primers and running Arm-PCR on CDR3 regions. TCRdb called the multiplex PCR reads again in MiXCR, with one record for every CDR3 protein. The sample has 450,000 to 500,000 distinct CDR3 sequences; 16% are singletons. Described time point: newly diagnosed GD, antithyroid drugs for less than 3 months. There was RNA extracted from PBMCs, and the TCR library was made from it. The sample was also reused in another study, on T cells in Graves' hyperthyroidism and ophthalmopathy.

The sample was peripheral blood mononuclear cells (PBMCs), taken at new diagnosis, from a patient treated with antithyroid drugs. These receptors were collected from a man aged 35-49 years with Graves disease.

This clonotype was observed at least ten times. The CDR3 nucleotides read TGCAGCGTTACCGGGACTAGCGCCCTCGAGCAGTACTTC. Protein product: CSVTGTSALEQYF. The J gene is TRBJ2-7, the V gene TRBV29-1; 10 bases are a match to TRBD2. The CDR3 contains 13 residues. V gave up 5 bases and J gave up 6 bases; unmatched junction bases: 7. Germline CDR1 is SQVTM and CDR2 is ANQGSEA.

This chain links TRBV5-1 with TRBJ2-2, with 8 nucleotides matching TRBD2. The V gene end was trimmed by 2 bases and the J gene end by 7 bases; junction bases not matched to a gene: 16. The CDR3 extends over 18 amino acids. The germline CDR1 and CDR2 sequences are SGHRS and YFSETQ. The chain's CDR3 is CASSFFGVGAAGGGELFF. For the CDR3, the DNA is TGCGCCAGCAGCTTTTTTGGTGTAGGCGCCGCGGGAGGCGGGGAGCTGTTTTTT. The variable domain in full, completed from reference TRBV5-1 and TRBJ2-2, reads KAGVTQTPRYLIKTRGQQVTLSCSPISGHRSVSWYQQTPGQGLQFLFEYFSETQRNKGNFPGRFSGRQFSNSRSEMNVSTLELGDSALYLCASSFFGVGAAGGGELFFGEGSRLTVL.

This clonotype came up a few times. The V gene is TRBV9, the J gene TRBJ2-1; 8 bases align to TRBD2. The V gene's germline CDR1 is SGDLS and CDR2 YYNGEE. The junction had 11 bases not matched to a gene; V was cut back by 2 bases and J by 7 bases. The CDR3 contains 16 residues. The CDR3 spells CASSVSGRGGLNEQFF. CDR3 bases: TGTGCCAGCAGCGTTTCGGGACGGGGGGGCTTGAATGAGCAGTTCTTC.

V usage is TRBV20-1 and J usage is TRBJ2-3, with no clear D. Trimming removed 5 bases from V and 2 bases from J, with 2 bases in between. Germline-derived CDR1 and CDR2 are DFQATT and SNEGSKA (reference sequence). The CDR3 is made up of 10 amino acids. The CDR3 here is CSAFTDTQYF. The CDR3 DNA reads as TGCAGTGCTTTCACAGATACGCAGTATTTT.

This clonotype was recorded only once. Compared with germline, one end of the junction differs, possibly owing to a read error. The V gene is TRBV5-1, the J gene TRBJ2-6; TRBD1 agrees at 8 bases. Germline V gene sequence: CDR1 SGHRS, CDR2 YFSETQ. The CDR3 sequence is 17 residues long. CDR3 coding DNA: TGCGCCAGCAGCATATCCGGGACAGGCTCTGGGGCCAACGTCCCGACTTTC. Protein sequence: CASSISGTGSGANVPTF.

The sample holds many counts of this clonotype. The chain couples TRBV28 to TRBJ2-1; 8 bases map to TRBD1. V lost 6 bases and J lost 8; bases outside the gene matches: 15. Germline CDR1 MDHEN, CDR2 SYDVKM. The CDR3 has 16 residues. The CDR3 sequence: CASRGPGQGFGDEQFF. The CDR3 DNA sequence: TGTGCCAGCAGAGGACCCGGACAGGGATTCGGCGATGAGCAGTTCTTC.

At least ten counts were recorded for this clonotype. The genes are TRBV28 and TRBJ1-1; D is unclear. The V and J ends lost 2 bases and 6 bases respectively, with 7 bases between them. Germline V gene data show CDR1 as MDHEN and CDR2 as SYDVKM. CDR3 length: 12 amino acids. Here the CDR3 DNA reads TGTGCCAGCAGTTTAATCCAGGCTGAAGCTTTCTTT. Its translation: CASSLIQAEAFF.

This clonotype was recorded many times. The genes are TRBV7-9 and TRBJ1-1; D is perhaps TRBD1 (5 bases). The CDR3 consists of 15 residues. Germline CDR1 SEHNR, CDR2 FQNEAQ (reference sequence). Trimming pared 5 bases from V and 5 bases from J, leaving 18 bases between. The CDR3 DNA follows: TGTGCCAGCAGCCTTCCGTTGGGGGTAGGAACTGAAGCTTTCTTT. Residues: CASSLPLGVGTEAFF.

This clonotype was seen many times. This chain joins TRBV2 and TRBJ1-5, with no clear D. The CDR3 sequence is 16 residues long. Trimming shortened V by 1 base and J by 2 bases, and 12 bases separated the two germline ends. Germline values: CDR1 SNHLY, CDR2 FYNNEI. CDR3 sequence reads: CASSEDGVGRNQPQHF. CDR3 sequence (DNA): TGTGCCAGCAGTGAAGATGGGGTTGGACGCAATCAGCCCCAGCATTTT.

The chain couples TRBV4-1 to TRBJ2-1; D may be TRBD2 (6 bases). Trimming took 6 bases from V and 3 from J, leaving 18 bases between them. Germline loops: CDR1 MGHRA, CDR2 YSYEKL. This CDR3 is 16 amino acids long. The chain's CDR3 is CASRPFREIGYNEQFF. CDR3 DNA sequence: TGCGCCAGCAGACCTTTTCGGGAGATAGGCTACAATGAGCAGTTCTTC.

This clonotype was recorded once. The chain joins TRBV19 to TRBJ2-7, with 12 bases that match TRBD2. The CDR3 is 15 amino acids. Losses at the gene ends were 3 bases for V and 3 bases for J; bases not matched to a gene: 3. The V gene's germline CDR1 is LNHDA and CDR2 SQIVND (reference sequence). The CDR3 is CASSIRTSGIYEQYF. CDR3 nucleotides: TGTGCCAGTAGTATTCGGACTAGCGGGATCTACGAGCAGTACTTC.

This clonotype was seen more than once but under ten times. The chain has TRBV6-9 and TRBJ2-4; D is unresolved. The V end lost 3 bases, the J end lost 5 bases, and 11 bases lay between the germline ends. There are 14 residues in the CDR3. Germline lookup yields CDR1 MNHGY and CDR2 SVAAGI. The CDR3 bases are TGTGCCAGCAGTTACACTGGACGGGAAAACATTCAGTACTTC. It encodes CASSYTGRENIQYF.

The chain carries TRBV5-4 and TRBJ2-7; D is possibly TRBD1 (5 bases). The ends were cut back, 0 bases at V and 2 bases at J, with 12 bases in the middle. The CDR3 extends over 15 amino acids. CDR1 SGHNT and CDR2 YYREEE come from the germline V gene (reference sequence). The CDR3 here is CASSLGPGSTYEQYF. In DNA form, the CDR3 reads TGTGCCAGCAGCTTGGGGCCAGGGTCCACCTACGAGCAGTACTTC.

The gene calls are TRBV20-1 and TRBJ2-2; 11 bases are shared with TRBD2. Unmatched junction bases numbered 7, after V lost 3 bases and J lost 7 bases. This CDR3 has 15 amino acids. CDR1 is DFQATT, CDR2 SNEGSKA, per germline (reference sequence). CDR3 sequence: CSASLSGRAHGELFF. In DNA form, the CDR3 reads TGCAGTGCTAGCCTTAGCGGGAGGGCCCACGGGGAGCTGTTTTTT.

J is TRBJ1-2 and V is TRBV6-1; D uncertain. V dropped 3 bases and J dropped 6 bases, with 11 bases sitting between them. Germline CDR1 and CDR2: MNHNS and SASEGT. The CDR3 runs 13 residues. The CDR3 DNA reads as TGTGCCAGCAGTGATCTAGATAAGGATGGCTACACCTTC. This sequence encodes CASSDLDKDGYTF.

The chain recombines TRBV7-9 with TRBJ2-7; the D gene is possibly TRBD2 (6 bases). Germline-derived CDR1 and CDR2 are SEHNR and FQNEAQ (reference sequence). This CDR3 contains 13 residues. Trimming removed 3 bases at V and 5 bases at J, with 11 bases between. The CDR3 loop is CASSLMGGHEQYF. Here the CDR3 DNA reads TGTGCCAGCAGCTTGATGGGGGGTCACGAGCAGTACTTC.

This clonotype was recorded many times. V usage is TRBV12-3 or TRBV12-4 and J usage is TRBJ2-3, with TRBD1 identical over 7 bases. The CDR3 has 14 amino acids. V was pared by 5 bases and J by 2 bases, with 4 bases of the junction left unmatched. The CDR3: CASSMTGFTDTQYF. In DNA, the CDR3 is TGTGCCAGCAGTATGACAGGGTTCACAGATACGCAGTATTTT.

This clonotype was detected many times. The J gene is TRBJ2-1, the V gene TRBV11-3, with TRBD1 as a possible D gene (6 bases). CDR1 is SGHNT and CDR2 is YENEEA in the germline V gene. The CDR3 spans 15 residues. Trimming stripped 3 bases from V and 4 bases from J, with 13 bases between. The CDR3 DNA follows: TGTGCCAGCAGCTTCGAGGACAGCTTTTACAATGAGCAGTTCTTC. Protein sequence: CASSFEDSFYNEQFF.

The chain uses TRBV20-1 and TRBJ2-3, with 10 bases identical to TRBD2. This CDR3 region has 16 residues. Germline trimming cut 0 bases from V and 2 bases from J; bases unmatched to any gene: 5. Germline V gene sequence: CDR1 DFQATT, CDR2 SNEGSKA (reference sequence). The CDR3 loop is CSAREPAGGTTDTQYF. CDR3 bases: TGCAGTGCTAGAGAACCAGCGGGAGGGACCACAGATACGCAGTATTTT.

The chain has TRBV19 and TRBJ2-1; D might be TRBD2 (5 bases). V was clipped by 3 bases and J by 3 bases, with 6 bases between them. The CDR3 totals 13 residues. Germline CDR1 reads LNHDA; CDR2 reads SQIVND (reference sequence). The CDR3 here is CASSMGSYNEQFF. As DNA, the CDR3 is TGTGCCAGTAGTATGGGGAGCTACAATGAGCAGTTCTTC.

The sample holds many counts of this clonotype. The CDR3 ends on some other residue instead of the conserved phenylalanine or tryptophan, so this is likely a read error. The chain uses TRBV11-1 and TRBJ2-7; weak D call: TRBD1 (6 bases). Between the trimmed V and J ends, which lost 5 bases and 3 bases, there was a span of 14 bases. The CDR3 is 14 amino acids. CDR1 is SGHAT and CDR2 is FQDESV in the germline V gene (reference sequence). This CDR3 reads CASSATGQIYEQYL. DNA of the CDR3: TGTGCCAGCAGCGCCACCGGACAGATCTACGAGCAGTACCTC.

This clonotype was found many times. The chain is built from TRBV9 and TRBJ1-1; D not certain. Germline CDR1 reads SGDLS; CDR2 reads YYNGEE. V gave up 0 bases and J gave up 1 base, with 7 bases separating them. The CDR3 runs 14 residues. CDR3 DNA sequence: TGTGCCAGCAGCGTAGGAAGAGAGAACACTGAAGCTTTCTTT. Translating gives CASSVGRENTEAFF.

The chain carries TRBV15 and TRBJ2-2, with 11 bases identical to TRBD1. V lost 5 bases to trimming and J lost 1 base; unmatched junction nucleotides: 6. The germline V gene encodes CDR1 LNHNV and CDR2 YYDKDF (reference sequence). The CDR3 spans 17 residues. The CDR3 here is CATSRGQGERNTGELFF. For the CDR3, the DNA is TGTGCCACCAGCCGGGGACAGGGGGAAAGGAACACCGGGGAGCTGTTTTTT.

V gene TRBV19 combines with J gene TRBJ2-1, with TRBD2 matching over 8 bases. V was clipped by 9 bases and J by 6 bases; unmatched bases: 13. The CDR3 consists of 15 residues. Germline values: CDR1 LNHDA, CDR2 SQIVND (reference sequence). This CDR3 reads CASSVGGRPLNEQFF. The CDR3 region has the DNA TGTGCCAGCTCGGTGGGCGGGAGGCCCCTCAATGAGCAGTTCTTC. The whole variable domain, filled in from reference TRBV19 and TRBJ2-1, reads DGGITQSPKYLFRKEGQNVTLSCEQNLNHDAMYWYRQDPGQGLRLIYYSQIVNDFQKGDIAEGYSVSREKKESFPLTVTSAQKNPTAFYLCASSVGGRPLNEQFFGPGTRLTVL.

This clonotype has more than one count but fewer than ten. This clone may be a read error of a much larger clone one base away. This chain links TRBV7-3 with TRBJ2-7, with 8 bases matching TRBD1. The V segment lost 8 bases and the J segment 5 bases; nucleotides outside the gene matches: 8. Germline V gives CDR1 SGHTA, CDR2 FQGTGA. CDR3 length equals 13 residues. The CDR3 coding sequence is TGTGCCAGCTGTAACGGACAGGGCGACGAGCAGTACTTC. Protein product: CASCNGQGDEQYF.

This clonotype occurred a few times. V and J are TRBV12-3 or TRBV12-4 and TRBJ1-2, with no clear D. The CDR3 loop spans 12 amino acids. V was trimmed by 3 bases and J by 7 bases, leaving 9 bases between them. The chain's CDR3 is CASSFRRSGYTF. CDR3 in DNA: TGTGCCAGCAGTTTCCGAAGGTCTGGCTACACCTTC.

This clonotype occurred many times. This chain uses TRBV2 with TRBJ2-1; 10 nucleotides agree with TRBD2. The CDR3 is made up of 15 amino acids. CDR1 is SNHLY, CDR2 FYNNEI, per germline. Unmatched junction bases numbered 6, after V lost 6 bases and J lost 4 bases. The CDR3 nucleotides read TGTGCCAGCAGCCCCTGGACTAGCGGATACAATGAGCAGTTCTTC. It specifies CASSPWTSGYNEQFF.

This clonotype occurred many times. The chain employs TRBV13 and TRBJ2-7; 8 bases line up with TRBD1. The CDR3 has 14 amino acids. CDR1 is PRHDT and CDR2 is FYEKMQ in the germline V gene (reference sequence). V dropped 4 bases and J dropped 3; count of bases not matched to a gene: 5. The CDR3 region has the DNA TGTGCCAGCAGCTCCGGACAGGGAGTCTACGAGCAGTACTTC. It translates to CASSSGQGVYEQYF.

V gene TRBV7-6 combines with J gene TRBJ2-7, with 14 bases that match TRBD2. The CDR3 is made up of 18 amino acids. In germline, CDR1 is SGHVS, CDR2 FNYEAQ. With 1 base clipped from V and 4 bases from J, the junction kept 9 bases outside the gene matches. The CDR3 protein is CASSLDEKGTSGSYEQYF. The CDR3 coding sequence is TGTGCCAGCAGCTTAGATGAGAAAGGGACTAGCGGGAGTTACGAGCAGTACTTC.